This T cell receptor (beta chain) was retrieved from a study of blood T cell repertoires in COVID-19. This clone was observed a single time. Assay: immunoSEQ multiplex PCR; the TCRdb copy retains only in-frame clones and omits some. The data show approximately 290,000 clones, with around 92% seen just once and around 10% held by the top ten. Germline V gene lookup returns CDR1 MNHEY and CDR2 SVGAGI. The ends lost 8 bases at V and 9 bases at J; junction bases unmatched: 11. This CDR3 region has 15 residues. The TCR comes from a woman aged 25-40 years with COVID-19, enrolled during active disease. Sequenced input: peripheral blood. V and J are TRBV6-5 and TRBJ1-6, with 9 positions matching TRBD1. The CDR3 is CASSSTGTGSSPLHF. The CDR3 DNA reads as TGTGCCAGCTCCAGCACCGGGACAGGGAGTTCACCCCTCCACTTT.